Presented here are 28 T cell receptor beta chains from one specimen sequenced in a study of blood T cell repertoires in COVID-19. Using immunoSEQ multiplex PCR, the repertoire was profiled, and TCRdb retains in-frame clones only, with some absent. Of roughly 38,000 clones listed, over 75% are singletons. Sequenced: peripheral blood. These receptors all come from a man aged 55 to 70 with acute or convalescent COVID-19.

CDR3 amino acids: CASSPGFLDTQYF. The CDR3 nucleotides are TGTGCCAGCAGCCCAGGCTTTCTAGATACGCAGTATTTT. The V gene is TRBV7-8, the J gene TRBJ2-3; D gene unclear. With 5 bases removed from V and 5 bases from J, the gap between germline ends came to 11 bases. Per germline, CDR1 SGHVS and CDR2 FQNEAQ. The CDR3 has 13 amino acids.

J is TRBJ2-3 and V is TRBV11-2; a possible D gene is TRBD1 (6 bases). Trimming removed 5 bases from V and 7 bases from J, with 16 bases in between. Germline V gene lookup returns CDR1 SGHAT and CDR2 FQNNGV. CDR3 length: 14 residues. CDR3 in DNA: TGTGCCAGCAGCACACAGGGTCGAATAAATACGCAGTATTTT. Amino acids: CASSTQGRINTQYF.

This chain connects TRBV11-2 to TRBJ2-6; 7 nucleotides align to TRBD2. V lost 4 bases to trimming and J lost 0 bases; unmatched junction nucleotides: 12. The CDR3 covers 19 residues. Looked up from germline, CDR1 is SGHAT and CDR2 is FQNNGV. Here the CDR3 reads CASSSRGGGTNSGANVLTF. The CDR3 DNA sequence: TGTGCCAGCAGCTCCCGCGGTGGAGGGACTAACTCTGGGGCCAACGTCCTGACTTTC.

V usage is TRBV5-4 and J usage is TRBJ1-2, with 7 bases aligning to TRBD1. The CDR3 totals 13 residues. Looked up from germline, CDR1 is SGHNT and CDR2 is YYREEE (reference sequence). The V and J ends lost 4 bases and 6 bases, in that order; junction bases with no gene match: 6. Written as DNA, the CDR3 is TGTGCCAGCAGCCCAAAGGGGGCGAATGGCTACACCTTC. It encodes CASSPKGANGYTF.

This chain joins TRBV11-2 and TRBJ1-1, with D perhaps TRBD1 (6 bases). Germline lookup yields CDR1 SGHAT and CDR2 FQNNGV. The CDR3 has 17 amino acids. V shed 5 bases and J shed 1 base, with 20 bases lying between them. The CDR3 is CASSPGRWDTPNTEAFF. Written as DNA, the CDR3 is TGTGCCAGCAGCCCAGGTCGGTGGGACACACCGAACACTGAAGCTTTCTTT.

The gene calls are TRBV5-5 and TRBJ1-1; tentatively, D is TRBD1 (6 bases). This CDR3 has 16 amino acids. Germline CDR1 reads SGHKS; CDR2 reads YYEKEE (reference sequence). V was shortened by 1 base and J by 0 bases, with 13 bases between the two germline ends. CDR3 protein: CASSLTGKTMNTEAFF. The CDR3 DNA sequence: TGTGCCAGCAGCTTGACAGGGAAAACCATGAACACTGAAGCTTTCTTT.

The V gene is TRBV28, the J gene TRBJ1-2; the D gene is possibly TRBD1 (6 bases). CDR1 is MDHEN, CDR2 SYDVKM, per germline. Trimming left V 6 bases short and J 5 bases short, with 10 bases between. This CDR3 has 12 amino acids. CDR3 sequence reads: CASSTQGYGYTF. The CDR3 nucleotides are TGTGCCAGCAGCACACAGGGATATGGCTACACCTTC.

CDR3 coding DNA: TGTGCCAGCAGCTTAATCAGTTGGGCAGAATTAATCCAAGAGACCCAGTACTTC. Protein product: CASSLISWAELIQETQYF. The chain links TRBV7-2 to TRBJ2-5; D is undetermined. Germline assignment: CDR1 SGHTA and CDR2 FQGNSA. The V gene lost 2 bases and the J gene lost 1 base, with 20 bases spanning the gap. The CDR3 totals 18 residues.

The gene calls are TRBV5-8 and TRBJ2-7; 7 nucleotides align to TRBD2. CDR3 size: 15 residues. Trimming took 0 bases from V and 1 from J; bases not matched to a gene: 4. The V gene's germline CDR1 is SGHTS and CDR2 YDEGEE. The CDR3 nucleotides read TGTGCCAGCAGCTTGGGGTTTAGCGGGTCCTACGAGCAGTACTTC. Protein: CASSLGFSGSYEQYF.

This clone was recorded a few times. This chain connects TRBV4-3 to TRBJ2-7; TRBD2 agrees at 10 bases. CDR1 LGHNA and CDR2 YSLEER come from the germline V gene. J lost 7 bases, V lost 3 bases, and 9 bases had no gene match. The CDR3 extends over 15 amino acids. CDR3 DNA: TGCGCCAGCAGCCAGGGTACTAGCGGGGTCGGGGAGCAGTACTTC. Translation gives CASSQGTSGVGEQYF.

The J gene is TRBJ2-7, the V gene TRBV19; the match to TRBD1 covers 11 bases. V lost 3 bases and J lost 2; bases outside the gene matches: 9. CDR1 and CDR2 from the germline V gene are LNHDA and SQIVND (reference sequence). The CDR3 consists of 17 residues. In DNA, the CDR3 is TGTGCCAGTAGTATCGGACCGGGACAGGGGGAGGCCTACGAGCAGTACTTC. Translation gives CASSIGPGQGEAYEQYF.

The chain employs TRBV19 and TRBJ1-2, with TRBD1 matching 10 bases. Per germline, CDR1 LNHDA and CDR2 SQIVND (reference sequence). Trimming cost V 5 bases and J 9 bases; bases outside gene matches: 15. This CDR3 is built from 16 residues. CDR3 nucleotide sequence: TGTGCCAGTAGTCACCCGCCCGGGACAGGGGAAGGTCGCTACACCTTC. This gives the protein CASSHPPGTGEGRYTF.

The rearrangement joins TRBV5-6 to TRBJ1-2; weak D call: TRBD1 (6 bases). V lost 2 bases, J lost 6 bases, and 14 bases lay in between. CDR1 is SGHDT, CDR2 YYEEEE, per germline. The CDR3 has 14 amino acids. The CDR3, as DNA: TGTGCCAGCAGCTTCTGGGCAGGGGTGGATGGCTACACCTTC. Protein sequence: CASSFWAGVDGYTF.

This clone was counted once. J is TRBJ2-2 and V is TRBV11-2; TRBD2 matches 8 bases. This CDR3 has 19 amino acids. Trimming removed 5 bases from V and 3 bases from J; junction bases left unmatched: 17. Per the germline V gene, CDR1 is SGHAT and CDR2 is FQNNGV. The chain's CDR3 is CASSPGGQGSGVDTGELFF. The CDR3 nucleotides read TGTGCCAGCAGCCCGGGGGGGCAGGGGAGCGGTGTGGACACCGGGGAGCTGTTTTTT.

DNA of the CDR3: TGCAGCGTTGAAGGTGGGACAGGTAACAATGAGCAGTTCTTC. Residues: CSVEGGTGNNEQFF. The chain is built from TRBV29-1 and TRBJ2-1, with 8 bases matching TRBD1. This CDR3 contains 14 residues. Germline V gene lookup returns CDR1 SQVTM and CDR2 ANQGSEA. V shed 1 base, J shed 5 bases, and the junction held 4 bases outside the gene matches.

The V and J genes are TRBV11-2 and TRBJ2-2; a weak D match, TRBD1 (6 bases). The CDR3 length is 16 residues. V was trimmed by 4 bases and J by 3 bases, leaving 15 bases between them. CDR1 SGHAT and CDR2 FQNNGV come from the germline V gene. The CDR3 here is CASSSPLGQHTGELFF. In DNA form, the CDR3 reads TGTGCCAGCAGCTCCCCCCTGGGACAACACACCGGGGAGCTGTTTTTT.

V and J are TRBV27 and TRBJ1-5; weak D call: TRBD1 (6 bases). Trimming removed 1 base from V and 5 bases from J, with 15 bases in between. Germline V gene data show CDR1 as MNHEY and CDR2 as SMNVEV (reference sequence). The CDR3 totals 16 residues. CDR3 DNA sequence: TGTGCCAGCAGTTTATTTTGGGGGCCGCCGCATCAGCCCCAGCATTTT. It specifies CASSLFWGPPHQPQHF.

J is TRBJ2-1 and V is TRBV6-5; D remains unclear. This CDR3 spans 13 amino acids. Trimming left V 6 bases short and J 0 bases short, with 6 bases between. CDR1 and CDR2 (germline): MNHEY, SVGAGI. CDR3 bases: TGTGCCAGCAGCCCCAGCTCCTACAATGAGCAGTTCTTC. It encodes CASSPSSYNEQFF.

The chain couples TRBV29-1 to TRBJ2-1; no firm D call. Trimming removed 2 bases from V and 8 bases from J, with 10 bases in between. The CDR3 totals 12 residues. Germline-derived CDR1 and CDR2 are SQVTM and ANQGSEA. The CDR3 is CSVEKVAHEQFF. The CDR3 DNA reads TGCAGCGTTGAAAAGGTAGCCCATGAGCAGTTCTTC.

In this sample, this clone turned up a few times. The rearrangement joins TRBV7-8 to TRBJ2-7; a weak D match, TRBD1 (6 bases). The CDR3 consists of 15 residues. The germline V gene has CDR1 SGHVS and CDR2 FQNEAQ. Trimming took 3 bases from V and 0 from J, leaving 12 bases between them. This chain's CDR3 is CASSLTGTPSYEQYF. In nucleotides, the CDR3 is TGTGCCAGCAGCTTGACCGGGACACCCTCCTACGAGCAGTACTTC. Full variable domain (remainder filled in from reference TRBV7-8 and TRBJ2-7): GAGVSQSPRYKVAKRGQDVALRCDPISGHVSLFWYQQALGQGPEFLTYFQNEAQLDKSGLPSDRFFAERPEGSVSTLKIQRTQQEDSAVYLCASSLTGTPSYEQYFGPGTRLTVT.

This sequence joins TRBV14 and TRBJ2-4; possibly TRBD1 for D (5 bases). Trimming removed 3 bases at V and 0 bases at J, with 12 bases between. Germline V gives CDR1 SGHDN, CDR2 FVKESK. This CDR3 is built from 16 residues. Written as DNA, the CDR3 is TGTGCCAGCAGCCATAAGGGGTCTCTAGCCAAAAACATTCAGTACTTC. Translation gives CASSHKGSLAKNIQYF.

This clone came up a few times. This chain connects TRBV4-1 to TRBJ1-4, with 8 bases lining up with TRBD1. V shed 2 bases and J 7 bases; nucleotides not matched to a gene: 3. CDR3 length: 14 amino acids. CDR1 is MGHRA, CDR2 YSYEKL, per germline. For the CDR3, the DNA is TGCGCCAGCAGCCAACAGGGGGCGGGTGAAAAACTGTTTTTT. As protein: CASSQQGAGEKLFF.

The V gene is TRBV5-1, the J gene TRBJ2-3; TRBD2 matches at 8 bases. Germline-derived CDR1 and CDR2 are SGHRS and YFSETQ. V lost 9 bases, J lost 2 bases, and 5 bases stayed unmatched. The CDR3 sequence is 13 residues long. CDR3 loop: CATASGPTDTQYF. The CDR3 DNA reads as TGCGCCACGGCTAGCGGGCCCACAGATACGCAGTATTTT.

This clone occurred once. This chain uses TRBV2 with TRBJ2-7; the D gene is possibly TRBD2 (6 bases). V lost 4 bases to trimming and J lost 4 bases, with 11 bases between them. The germline gives CDR1 SNHLY, CDR2 FYNNEI. The CDR3 loop spans 13 amino acids. The CDR3 DNA is TGTGCCAGCAGTGTGTTGCGGGATTACGAGCAGTACTTC. Amino acids: CASSVLRDYEQYF.

V is TRBV7-2 and J is TRBJ1-1, with a weak D call TRBD1 (5 bases). V was shortened by 0 bases and J by 6 bases, with 8 bases between the two germline ends. This CDR3 spans 13 amino acids. In germline, CDR1 is SGHTA, CDR2 FQGNSA. The CDR3 here is CASSLAGVPEAFF. CDR3 nucleotide sequence: TGTGCCAGCAGCTTAGCAGGGGTACCTGAAGCTTTCTTT. The whole variable domain, remainder taken from reference TRBV7-2 and TRBJ1-1, is GAGVSQSPSNKVTEKGKDVELRCDPISGHTALYWYRQSLGQGLEFLIYFQGNSAPDKSGLPSDRFSAERTGGSVSTLTIQRTQQEDSAVYLCASSLAGVPEAFFGQGTRLTVV.

This clone was found a few times. The chain couples TRBV7-6 to TRBJ2-7; D unresolved. The CDR3 spans 14 residues. V lost 1 base, J lost 2 bases, and 9 bases lay in between. Germline loops: CDR1 SGHVS, CDR2 FNYEAQ. The CDR3 here is CASSLGEKPYEQYF. The CDR3, as DNA: TGTGCCAGCAGCTTAGGAGAGAAACCCTACGAGCAGTACTTC.

This clone was seen only once. The genes are TRBV4-2 and TRBJ2-1, with D perhaps TRBD2 (5 bases). V gave up 0 bases and J gave up 9 bases, with 12 bases separating them. This CDR3 is 14 amino acids long. CDR1 LGHNA and CDR2 YNFKEQ come from the germline V gene. This CDR3 is CASSQDQASSEQFF. The CDR3 coding sequence is TGTGCCAGCAGCCAAGATCAGGCTAGCAGTGAGCAGTTCTTC.

The rearrangement links TRBV6-6 to TRBJ1-1; a weak D match, TRBD1 (6 bases). The CDR3 is 14 amino acids. Trimming took 0 bases from V and 2 from J, leaving 7 bases between them. Per germline, CDR1 MNHNY and CDR2 SVGAGI (reference sequence). The CDR3, as DNA: TGTGCCAGCAGTTACTCGGGACATAACACTGAAGCTTTCTTT. This sequence encodes CASSYSGHNTEAFF.